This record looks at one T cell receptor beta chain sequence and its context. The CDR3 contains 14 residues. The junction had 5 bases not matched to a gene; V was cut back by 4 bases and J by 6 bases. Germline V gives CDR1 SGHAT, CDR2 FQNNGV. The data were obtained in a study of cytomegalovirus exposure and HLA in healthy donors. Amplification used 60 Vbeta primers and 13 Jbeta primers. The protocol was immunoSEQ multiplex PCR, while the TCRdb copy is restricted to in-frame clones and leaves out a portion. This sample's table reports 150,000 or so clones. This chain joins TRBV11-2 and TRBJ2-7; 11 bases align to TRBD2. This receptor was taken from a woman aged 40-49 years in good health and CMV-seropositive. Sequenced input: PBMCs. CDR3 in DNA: TGTGCCAGCAGCTCTCTAGCGGGAGGAGGCGAGCAGTACTTC. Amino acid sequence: CASSSLAGGGEQYF.